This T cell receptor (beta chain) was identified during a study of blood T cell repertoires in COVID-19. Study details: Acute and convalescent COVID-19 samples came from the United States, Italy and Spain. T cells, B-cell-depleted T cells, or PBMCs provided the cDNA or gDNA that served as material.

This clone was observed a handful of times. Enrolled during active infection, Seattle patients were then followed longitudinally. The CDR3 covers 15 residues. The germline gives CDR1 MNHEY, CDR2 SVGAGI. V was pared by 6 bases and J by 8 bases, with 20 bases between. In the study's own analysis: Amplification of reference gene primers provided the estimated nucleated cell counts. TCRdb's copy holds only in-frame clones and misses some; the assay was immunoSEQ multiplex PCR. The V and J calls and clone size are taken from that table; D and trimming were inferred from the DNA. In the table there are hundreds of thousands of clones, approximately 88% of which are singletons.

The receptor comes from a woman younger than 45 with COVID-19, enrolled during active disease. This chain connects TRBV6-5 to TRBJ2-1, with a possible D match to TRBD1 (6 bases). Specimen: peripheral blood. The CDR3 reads CASRPVAGGSDEQFF. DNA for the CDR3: TGTGCCAGCAGACCGGTAGCTGGGGGCTCCGATGAGCAGTTCTTC.